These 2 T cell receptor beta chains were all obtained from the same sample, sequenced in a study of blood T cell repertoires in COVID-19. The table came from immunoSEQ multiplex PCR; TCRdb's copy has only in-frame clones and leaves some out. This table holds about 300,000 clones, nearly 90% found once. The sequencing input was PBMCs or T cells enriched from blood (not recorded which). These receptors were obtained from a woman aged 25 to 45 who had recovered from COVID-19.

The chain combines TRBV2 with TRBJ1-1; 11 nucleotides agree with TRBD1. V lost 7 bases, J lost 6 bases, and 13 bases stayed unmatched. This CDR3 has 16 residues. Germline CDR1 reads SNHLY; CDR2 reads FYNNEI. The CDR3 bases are TGTGCCAGCACCACGAGGACAGGGGGCATCTTTGCTGAAGCTTTCTTT. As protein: CASTTRTGGIFAEAFF.

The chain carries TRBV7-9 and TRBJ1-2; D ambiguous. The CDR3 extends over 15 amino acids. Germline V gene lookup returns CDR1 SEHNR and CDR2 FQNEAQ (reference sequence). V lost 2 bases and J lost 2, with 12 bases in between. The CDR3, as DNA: TGTGCCAGCAGCTTAATAGGTGAGGCCAACTATGGCTACACCTTC. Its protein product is CASSLIGEANYGYTF.